This TCR beta chain emerged from a study of blood T cell repertoires in COVID-19. Whole-study context: The samples span acute and convalescent COVID-19 from the United States, Italy and Spain. Sources were T cells, B-cell-depleted T cells, or PBMCs; the material itself was cDNA or gDNA.

Sequencing was performed with immunoSEQ multiplex PCR; in TCRdb, only in-frame clones are kept and a portion is missing. The table lists around 200,000 clones, 85% to 90% of them singletons. This CDR3 spans 15 amino acids. The germline V and J ends were trimmed by 3 bases and 5 bases, with 16 bases remaining between them. The germline V gene encodes CDR1 SGHTA and CDR2 FQGNSA. The genes are TRBV7-2 and TRBJ2-5; D might be TRBD2 (6 bases). The source of this sequence is a woman aged 55-69 years with COVID-19, enrolled during active disease. The sample comprised peripheral blood. The CDR3 DNA follows: TGTGCCAGCAGCTTCGGGCACGGGGGAGTGGAGACCCAGTACTTC. Its protein is CASSFGHGGVETQYF. Filled out from reference TRBV7-2 and TRBJ2-5, the complete variable domain reads GAGVSQSPSNKVTEKGKDVELRCDPISGHTALYWYRQSLGQGLEFLIYFQGNSAPDKSGLPSDRFSAERTGGSVSTLTIQRTQQEDSAVYLCASSFGHGGVETQYFGPGTRLLVL.